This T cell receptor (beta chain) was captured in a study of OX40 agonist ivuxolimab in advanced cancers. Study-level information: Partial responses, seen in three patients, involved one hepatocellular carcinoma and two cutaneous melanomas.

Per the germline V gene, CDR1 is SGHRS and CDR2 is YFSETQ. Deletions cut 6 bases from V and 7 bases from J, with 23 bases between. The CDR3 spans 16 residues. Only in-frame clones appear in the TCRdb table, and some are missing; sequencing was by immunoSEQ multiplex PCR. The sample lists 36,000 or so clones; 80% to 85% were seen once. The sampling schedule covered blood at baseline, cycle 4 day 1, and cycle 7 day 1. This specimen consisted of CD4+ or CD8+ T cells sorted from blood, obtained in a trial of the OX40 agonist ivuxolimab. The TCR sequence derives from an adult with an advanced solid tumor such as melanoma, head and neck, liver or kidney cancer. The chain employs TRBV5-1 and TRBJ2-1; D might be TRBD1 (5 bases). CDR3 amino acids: CASKSLGRNGINEQFF. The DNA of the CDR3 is TGCGCCAGCAAATCCCTGGGGCGAAATGGAATTAATGAGCAGTTCTTC.